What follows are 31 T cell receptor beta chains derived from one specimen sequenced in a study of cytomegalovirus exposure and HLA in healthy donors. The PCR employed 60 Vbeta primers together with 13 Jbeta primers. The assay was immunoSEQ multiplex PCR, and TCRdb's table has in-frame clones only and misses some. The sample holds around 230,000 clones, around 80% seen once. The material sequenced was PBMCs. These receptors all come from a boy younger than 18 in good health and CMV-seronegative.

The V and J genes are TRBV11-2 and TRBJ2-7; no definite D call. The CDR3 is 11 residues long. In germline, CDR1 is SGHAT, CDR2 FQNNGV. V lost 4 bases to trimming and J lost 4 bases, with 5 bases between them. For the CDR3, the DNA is TGTGCCAGCAGCTCACAATACGAGCAGTACTTC. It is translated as CASSSQYEQYF.

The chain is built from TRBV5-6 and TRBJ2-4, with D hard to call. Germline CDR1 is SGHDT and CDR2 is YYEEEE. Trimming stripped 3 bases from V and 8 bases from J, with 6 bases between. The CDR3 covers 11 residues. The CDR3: CASSSAHIQYF. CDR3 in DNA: TGTGCCAGCAGCTCCGCGCACATTCAGTACTTC.

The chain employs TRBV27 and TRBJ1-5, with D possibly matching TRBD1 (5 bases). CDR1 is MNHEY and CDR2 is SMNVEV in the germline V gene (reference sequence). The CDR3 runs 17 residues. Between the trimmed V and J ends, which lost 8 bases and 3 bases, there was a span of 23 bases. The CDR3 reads CASSSPLKGRANQPQHF. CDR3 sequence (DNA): TGTGCCAGCTCCTCACCCCTTAAGGGGAGGGCCAATCAGCCCCAGCATTTT.

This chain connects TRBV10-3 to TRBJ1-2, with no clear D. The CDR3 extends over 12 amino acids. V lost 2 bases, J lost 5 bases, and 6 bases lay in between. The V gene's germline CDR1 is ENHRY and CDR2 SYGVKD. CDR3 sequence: CAISEGRYGYTF. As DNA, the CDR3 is TGTGCCATCAGTGAGGGCAGATATGGCTACACCTTC.

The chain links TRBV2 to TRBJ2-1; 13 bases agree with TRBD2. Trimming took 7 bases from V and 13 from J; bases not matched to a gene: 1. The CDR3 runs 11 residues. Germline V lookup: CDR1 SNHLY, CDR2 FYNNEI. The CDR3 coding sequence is TGTGCCAGCAAGGGACTAGCGGGACAGTTCTTC. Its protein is CASKGLAGQFF.

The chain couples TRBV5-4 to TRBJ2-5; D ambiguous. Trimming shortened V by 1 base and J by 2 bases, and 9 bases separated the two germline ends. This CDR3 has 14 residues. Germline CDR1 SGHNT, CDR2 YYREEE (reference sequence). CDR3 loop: CASSLLASQETQYF. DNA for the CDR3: TGTGCCAGCAGCTTGTTGGCTTCTCAAGAGACCCAGTACTTC.

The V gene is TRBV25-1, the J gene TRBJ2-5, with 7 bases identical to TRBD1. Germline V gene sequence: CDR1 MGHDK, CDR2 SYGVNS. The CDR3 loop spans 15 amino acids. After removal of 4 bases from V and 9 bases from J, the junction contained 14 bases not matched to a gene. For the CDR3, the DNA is TGTGCCAGCAGTGCGGATTCCGGGACAGCCGGGGCCCAGTACTTC. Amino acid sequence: CASSADSGTAGAQYF. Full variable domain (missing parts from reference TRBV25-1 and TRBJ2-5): EADIYQTPRYLVIGTGKKITLECSQTMGHDKMYWYQQDPGMELHLIHYSYGVNSTEKGDLSSESTVSRIRTEHFPLTLESARPSHTSQYLCASSADSGTAGAQYFGPGTRLLVL.

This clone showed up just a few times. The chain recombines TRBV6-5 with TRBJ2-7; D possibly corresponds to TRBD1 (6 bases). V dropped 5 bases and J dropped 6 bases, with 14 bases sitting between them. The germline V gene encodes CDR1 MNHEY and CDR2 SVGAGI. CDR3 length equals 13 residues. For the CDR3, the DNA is TGTGCCAGCAGTACCCCCGGGACACTCGAGCAGTACTTC. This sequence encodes CASSTPGTLEQYF.

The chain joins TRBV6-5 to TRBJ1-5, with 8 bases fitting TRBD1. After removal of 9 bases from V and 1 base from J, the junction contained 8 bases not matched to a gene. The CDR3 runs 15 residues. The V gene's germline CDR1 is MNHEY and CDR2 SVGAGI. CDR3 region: CASRLQGVSNQPQHF. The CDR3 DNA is TGTGCCAGTCGACTACAGGGGGTGAGCAATCAGCCCCAGCATTTT.

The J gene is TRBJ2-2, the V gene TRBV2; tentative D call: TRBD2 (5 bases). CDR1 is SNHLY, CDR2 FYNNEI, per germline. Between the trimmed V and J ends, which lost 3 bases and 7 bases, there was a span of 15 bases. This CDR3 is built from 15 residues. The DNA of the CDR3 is TGTGCCAGCAGTGATCGGCAACCTGGAGGCGGGGAGCTGTTTTTT. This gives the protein CASSDRQPGGGELFF. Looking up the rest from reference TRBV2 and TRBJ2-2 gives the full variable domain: EPEVTQTPSHQVTQMGQEVILRCVPISNHLYFYWYRQILGQKVEFLVSFYNNEISEKSEIFDDQFSVERPDGSNFTLKIRSTKLEDSAMYFCASSDRQPGGGELFFGEGSRLTVL.

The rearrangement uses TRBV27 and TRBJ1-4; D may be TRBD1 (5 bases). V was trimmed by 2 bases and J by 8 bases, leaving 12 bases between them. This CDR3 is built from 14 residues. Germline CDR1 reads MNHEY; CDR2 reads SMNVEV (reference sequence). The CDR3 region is CASSLAGGDEKLFF. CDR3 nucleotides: TGTGCCAGCAGTTTAGCGGGGGGGGACGAAAAACTGTTTTTT.

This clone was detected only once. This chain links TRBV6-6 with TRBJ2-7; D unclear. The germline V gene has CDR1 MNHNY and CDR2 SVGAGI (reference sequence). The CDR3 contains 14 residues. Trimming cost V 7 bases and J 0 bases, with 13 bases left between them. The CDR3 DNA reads TGTGCCAGCACGTACAGTGAAAACTCCTACGAGCAGTACTTC. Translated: CASTYSENSYEQYF.

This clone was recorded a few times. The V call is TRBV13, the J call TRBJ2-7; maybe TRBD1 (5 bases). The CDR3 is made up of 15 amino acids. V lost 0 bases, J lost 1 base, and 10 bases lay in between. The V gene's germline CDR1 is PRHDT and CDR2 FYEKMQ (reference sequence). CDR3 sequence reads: CASSLGGQGSYEQYF. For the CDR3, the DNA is TGTGCCAGCAGCTTAGGCGGCCAGGGTTCCTACGAGCAGTACTTC.

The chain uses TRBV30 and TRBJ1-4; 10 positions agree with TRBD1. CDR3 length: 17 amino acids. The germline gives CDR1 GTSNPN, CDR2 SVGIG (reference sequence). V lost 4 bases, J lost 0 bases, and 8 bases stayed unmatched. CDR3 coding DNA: TGTGCCTGGAAGCCGGGACAGGGGTTTGCAACTAATGAAAAACTGTTTTTT. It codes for CAWKPGQGFATNEKLFF.

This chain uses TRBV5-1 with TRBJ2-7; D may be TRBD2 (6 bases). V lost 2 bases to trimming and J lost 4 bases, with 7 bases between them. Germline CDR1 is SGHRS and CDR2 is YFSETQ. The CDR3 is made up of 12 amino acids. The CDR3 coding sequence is TGCGCCAGCAGCTTTGGGGGGTACGAGCAGTACTTC. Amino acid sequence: CASSFGGYEQYF.

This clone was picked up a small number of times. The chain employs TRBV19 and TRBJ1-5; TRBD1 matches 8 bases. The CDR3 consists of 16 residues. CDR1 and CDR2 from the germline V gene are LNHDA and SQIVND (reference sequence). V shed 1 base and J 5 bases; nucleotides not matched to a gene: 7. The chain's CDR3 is CASSIVGSGGDQPQHF. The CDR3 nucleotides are TGTGCCAGTAGTATAGTAGGCTCAGGGGGCGATCAGCCCCAGCATTTT.

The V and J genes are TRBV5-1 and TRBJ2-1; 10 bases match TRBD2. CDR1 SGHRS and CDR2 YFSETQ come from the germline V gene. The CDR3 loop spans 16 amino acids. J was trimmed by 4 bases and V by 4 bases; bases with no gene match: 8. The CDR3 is CASSTYSGRVYNEQFF. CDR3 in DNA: TGCGCCAGCAGCACCTACAGCGGGAGGGTGTACAATGAGCAGTTCTTC.

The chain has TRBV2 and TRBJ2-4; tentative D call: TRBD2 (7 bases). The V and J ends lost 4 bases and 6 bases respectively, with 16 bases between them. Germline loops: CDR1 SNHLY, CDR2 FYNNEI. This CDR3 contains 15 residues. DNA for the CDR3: TGTGCCAGCAGTGGGGGCGGGGGCCCCGGAAACATTCAGTACTTC. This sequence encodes CASSGGGGPGNIQYF.

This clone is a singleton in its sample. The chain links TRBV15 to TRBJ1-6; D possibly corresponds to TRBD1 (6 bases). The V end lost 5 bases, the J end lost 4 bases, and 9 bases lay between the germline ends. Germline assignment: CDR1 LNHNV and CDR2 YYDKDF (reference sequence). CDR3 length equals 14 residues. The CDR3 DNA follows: TGTGCCACCAGCGGAACAGGGTATAATTCACCCCTCCACTTT. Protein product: CATSGTGYNSPLHF.

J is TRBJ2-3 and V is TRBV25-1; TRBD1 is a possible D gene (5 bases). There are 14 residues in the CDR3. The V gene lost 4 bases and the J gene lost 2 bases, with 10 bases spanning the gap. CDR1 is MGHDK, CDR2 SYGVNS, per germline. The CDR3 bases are TGTGCCAGCAGTGTGGGGCTGAACACAGATACGCAGTATTTT. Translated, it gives CASSVGLNTDTQYF.

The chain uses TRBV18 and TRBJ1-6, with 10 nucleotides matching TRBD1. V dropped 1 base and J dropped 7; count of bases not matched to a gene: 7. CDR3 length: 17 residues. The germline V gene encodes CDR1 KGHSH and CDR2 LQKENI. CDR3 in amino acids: CASSPQGQGFLNSPLHF. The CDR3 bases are TGTGCCAGCTCACCACAGGGACAGGGGTTTTTGAATTCACCCCTCCACTTT.

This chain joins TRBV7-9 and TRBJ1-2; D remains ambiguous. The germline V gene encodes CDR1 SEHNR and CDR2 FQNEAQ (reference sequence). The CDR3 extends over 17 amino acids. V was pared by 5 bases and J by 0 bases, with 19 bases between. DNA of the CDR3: TGTGCCAGCAGCCGAGGGCCCGGGGTCGGGCCTAACTATGGCTACACCTTC. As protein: CASSRGPGVGPNYGYTF.

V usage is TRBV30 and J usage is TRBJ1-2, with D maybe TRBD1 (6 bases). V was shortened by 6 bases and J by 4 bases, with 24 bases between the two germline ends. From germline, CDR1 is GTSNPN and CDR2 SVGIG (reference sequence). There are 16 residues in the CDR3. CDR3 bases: TGTGCCTGCCTGACAGGCCACGCCGCCCTCTTCTATGGCTACACCTTC. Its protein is CACLTGHAALFYGYTF.

The CDR3 region has the DNA TGTGCCAGCACCAGACAGGGGGCGAGGGAAGAGACCCAGTACTTC. It yields the protein CASTRQGAREETQYF. The chain recombines TRBV6-6 with TRBJ2-5; 10 bases agree with TRBD1. This CDR3 spans 15 amino acids. V trimming: 7 bases; J trimming: 3 bases; junction bases outside the gene matches: 8. Looked up from germline, CDR1 is MNHNY and CDR2 is SVGAGI (reference sequence).

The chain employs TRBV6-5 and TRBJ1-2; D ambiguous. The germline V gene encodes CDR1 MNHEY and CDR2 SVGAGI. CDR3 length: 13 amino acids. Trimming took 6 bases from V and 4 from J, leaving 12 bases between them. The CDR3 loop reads CASSPSQAYGYTF. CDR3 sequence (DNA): TGTGCCAGCAGCCCCTCCCAGGCCTATGGCTACACCTTC.

The CDR3 nucleotides read TGTGCCAGCAGCTCCTCCGGACAGGGAACAGATACGCAGTATTTT. Its translation is CASSSSGQGTDTQYF. The chain joins TRBV7-3 to TRBJ2-3; 8 bases match TRBD1. This CDR3 comprises 15 residues. With V trimmed by 4 bases and J by 3 bases, 6 bases remained unmatched. CDR1 is SGHTA and CDR2 is FQGTGA in the germline V gene.

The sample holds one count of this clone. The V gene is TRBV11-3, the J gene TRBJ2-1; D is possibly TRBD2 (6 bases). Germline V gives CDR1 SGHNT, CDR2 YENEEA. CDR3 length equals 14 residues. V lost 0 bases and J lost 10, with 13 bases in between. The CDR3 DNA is TGTGCCAGCAGCTTAGACCCCAACGCGGGGGAGCAGTTCTTC. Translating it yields CASSLDPNAGEQFF.

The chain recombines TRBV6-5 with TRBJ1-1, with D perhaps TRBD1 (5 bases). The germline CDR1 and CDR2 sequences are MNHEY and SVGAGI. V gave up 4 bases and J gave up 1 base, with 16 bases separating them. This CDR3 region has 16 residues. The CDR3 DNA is TGTGCCAGCAGTTCCCACGCCCCGACAGAGAACACTGAAGCTTTCTTT. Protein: CASSSHAPTENTEAFF.

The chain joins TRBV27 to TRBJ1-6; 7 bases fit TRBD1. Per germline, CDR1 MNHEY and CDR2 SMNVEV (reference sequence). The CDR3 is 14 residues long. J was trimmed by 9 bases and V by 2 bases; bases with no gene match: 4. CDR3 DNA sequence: TGTGCCAGCAGTTTAAGGGGGCGGGCTTCACCCCTCCACTTT. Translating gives CASSLRGRASPLHF.

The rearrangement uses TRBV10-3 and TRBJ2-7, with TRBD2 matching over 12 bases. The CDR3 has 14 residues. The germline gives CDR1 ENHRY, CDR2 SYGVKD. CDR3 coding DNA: TGTGCTCTAGCCCCTAGCGGGAGGGCCTCCGAGCAGTACTTC. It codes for CALAPSGRASEQYF.

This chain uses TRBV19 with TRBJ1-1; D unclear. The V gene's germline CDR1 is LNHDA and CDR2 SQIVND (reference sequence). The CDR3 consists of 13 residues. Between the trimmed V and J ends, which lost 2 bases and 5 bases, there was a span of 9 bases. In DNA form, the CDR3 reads TGTGCCAGTAGTATAATTGGAGGAACTGAAGCTTTCTTT. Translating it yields CASSIIGGTEAFF.